Ten or more counts support the clone carrying this T cell receptor (beta chain). Its target is not known. Building of the TCR beta libraries involved iRepertoire HTBI primers and Arm-PCR of CDR3 regions. TCRdb ran MiXCR on the multiplex PCR reads and lists one entry per CDR3 protein. The sample records hundreds of thousands of distinct CDR3 sequences, about 32% being singletons. The record originates from a study of regulatory T cells in long-lasting Graves disease. General study points: Among samples with persistent disease, TRBV28, TRBJ1-2 and TRBJ2-5 were favored. The persistent group shared roughly 2,700 public clonotypes, more than the roughly 970 shared by new patients.

Stated time point: persistent/refractory GD, antithyroid drugs over 5 years with positive TRAb. TCR sequences were obtained from RNA taken from PBMCs. Peripheral blood, about 9 milliliters of it, was drawn into EDTA tubes. V gave up 8 bases and J gave up 1 base, with 14 bases separating them. The CDR3 runs 14 residues. The gene calls are TRBV12-3 or TRBV12-4 and TRBJ1-1; D gene ambiguous. This receptor was obtained from a female donor with Graves disease. Specimen: peripheral blood mononuclear cells (PBMCs), collected when the disease was refractory, from a patient treated with antithyroid drugs. The CDR3, as DNA: TGTGCCAGCTCCTTGCAGGTGGAGAACACTGAAGCTTTCTTT. Amino acid sequence: CASSLQVENTEAFF.